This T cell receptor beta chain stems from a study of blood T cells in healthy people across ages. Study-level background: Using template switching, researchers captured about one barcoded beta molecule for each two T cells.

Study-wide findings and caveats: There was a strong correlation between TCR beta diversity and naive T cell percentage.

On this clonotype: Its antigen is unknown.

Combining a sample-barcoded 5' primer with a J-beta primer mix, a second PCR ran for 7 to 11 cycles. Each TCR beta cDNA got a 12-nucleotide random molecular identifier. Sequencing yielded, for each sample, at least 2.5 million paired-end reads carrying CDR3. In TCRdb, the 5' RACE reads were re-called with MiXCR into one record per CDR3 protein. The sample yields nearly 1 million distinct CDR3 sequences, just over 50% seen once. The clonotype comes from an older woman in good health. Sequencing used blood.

Here the CDR3 DNA reads TGTGCCAGCAGCATGGCAGCGGGCACCGGGGAGCTGTTTTTT. As protein: CASSMAAGTGELFF. The chain recombines TRBV12-3 or TRBV12-4 with TRBJ2-2; D possibly corresponds to TRBD2 (6 bases). The CDR3 sequence is 14 residues long. Trimming shortened V by 6 bases and J by 4 bases, and 12 bases separated the two germline ends.